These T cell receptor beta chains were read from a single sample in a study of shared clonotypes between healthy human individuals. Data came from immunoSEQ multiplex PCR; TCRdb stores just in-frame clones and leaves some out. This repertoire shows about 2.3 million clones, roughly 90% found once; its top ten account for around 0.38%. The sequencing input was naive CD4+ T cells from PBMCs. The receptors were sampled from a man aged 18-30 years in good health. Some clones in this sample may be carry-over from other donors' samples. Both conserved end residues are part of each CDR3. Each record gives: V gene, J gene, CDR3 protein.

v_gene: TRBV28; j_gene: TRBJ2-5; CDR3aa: CASSHMRGGETQYF
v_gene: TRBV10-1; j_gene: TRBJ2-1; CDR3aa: CASSGGTTVQTQFF
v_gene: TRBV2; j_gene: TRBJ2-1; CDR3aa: CASSATREGEQFF
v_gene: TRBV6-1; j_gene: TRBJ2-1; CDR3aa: CASSDGGRPSSYNEQFF
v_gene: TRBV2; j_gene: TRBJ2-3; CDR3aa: CATGGLLSTDTQYF
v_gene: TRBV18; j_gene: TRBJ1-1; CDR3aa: CASSPGDRGPSSTEAFF
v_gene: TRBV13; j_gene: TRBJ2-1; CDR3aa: CASSLGFGTSGRPNEQFF
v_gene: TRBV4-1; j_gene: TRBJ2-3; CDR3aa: CASSQRPATGTDTQYF
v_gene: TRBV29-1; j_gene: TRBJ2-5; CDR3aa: CSGGQGIRETQYF
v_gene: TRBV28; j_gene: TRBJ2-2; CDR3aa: CASSLSTGELFF
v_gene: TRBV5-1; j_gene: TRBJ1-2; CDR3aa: CASSSQGENGYTF
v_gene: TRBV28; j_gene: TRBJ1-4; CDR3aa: CASRRPDRLGEKLFF
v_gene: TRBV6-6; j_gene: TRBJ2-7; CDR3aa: CASISRQATSYEQYF
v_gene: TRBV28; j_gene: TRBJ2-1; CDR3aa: CASSPLLAGPHEQFF
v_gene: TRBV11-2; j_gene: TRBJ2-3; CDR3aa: CASSSRRGVSSQYF
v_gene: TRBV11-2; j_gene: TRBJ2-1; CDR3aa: CASSLGGSYNEQFF
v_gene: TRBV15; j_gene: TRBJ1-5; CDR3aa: CATSRDYSGSNQPQHF
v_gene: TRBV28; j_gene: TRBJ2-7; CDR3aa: CASSVAGATAYEQYF
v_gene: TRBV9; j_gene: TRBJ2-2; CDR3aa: CASSSLRDSLGGELFF
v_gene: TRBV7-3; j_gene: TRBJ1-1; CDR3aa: CASSPQGGGTEAFF
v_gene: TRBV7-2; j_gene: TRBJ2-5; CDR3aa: CASSLWSGKEETQYF
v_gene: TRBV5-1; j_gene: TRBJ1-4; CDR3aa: CASSPRAGPGEKLFF
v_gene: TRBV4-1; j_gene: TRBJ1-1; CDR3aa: CASSQVGVPGEAFF
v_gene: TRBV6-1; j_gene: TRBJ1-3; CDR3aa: CASSPRVAEGNTIYF
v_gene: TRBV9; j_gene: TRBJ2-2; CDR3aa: CASSQTGELFF
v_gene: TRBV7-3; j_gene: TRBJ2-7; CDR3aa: CASSPSGDSYEQYF
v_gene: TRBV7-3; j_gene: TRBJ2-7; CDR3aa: CASSLDPGAPRNEQYF
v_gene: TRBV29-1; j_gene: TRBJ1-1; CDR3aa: CSVWGQGAPEAFF
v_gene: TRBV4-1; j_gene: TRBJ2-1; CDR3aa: CASSPYSGTGGVLDEHEQFF
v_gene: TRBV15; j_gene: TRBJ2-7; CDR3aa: CATSRARGPLGREQYF
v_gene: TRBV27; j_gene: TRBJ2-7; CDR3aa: CASGRDRPYEQYF
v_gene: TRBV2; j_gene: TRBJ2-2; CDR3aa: CASSEKDRVWTTGELFF
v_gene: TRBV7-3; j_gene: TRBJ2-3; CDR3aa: CASSQGQGGTDTQYF
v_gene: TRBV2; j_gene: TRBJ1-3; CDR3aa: CASSEFVTRGNTIYF
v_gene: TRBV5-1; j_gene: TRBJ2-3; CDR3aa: CATTAGMSSTDTQYF
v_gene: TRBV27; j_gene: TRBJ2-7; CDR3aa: CASRPLRGGRANYPYEQYF
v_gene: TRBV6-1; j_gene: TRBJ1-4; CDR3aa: CASSNTGNEKLFF
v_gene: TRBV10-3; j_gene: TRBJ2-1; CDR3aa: CAISEGLAGVINEQFF
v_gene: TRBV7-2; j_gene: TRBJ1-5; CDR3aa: CASSLESGHQPQHF
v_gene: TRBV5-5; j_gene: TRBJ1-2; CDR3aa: CASSRSDLSGTF